This TCR beta chain came from a study of T-cell memory formation after mild COVID-19. In TCRdb, the 5' RACE reads were re-called with MiXCR into one record per CDR3 protein. Here the sample spans around 340,000 distinct CDR3 sequences, roughly 13% being singletons. This CDR3 is built from 15 residues. The germline CDR1 and CDR2 sequences are SGHTA and FQGNSA. V was cut by 2 bases and J by 0 bases, with 10 bases left in between. With respect to this clonotype: Its specificity is not known.

Findings of the study overall: Some SARS-CoV-2-responding clones were already detected in memory before infection.

Input material: PBMCs or a T cell subset sorted from them (not recorded which). J is TRBJ1-1 and V is TRBV7-2; D is unresolved. This sequence was found in a man aged 18 to 30 who had mild COVID-19 (a few samples of this study predate the infection). Cell type and time point are not known. CDR3 coding DNA: TGTGCCAGCAGCTTACGCGGACCGTTGAACACTGAAGCTTTCTTT. Protein product: CASSLRGPLNTEAFF.